The 27 T cell receptor beta chains reported below all come from one sample, sequenced in a study of T cells in Graves' hyperthyroidism and ophthalmopathy. TCR beta CDR3 region amplification was performed from RNA transcripts. The TCR CDR3 was amplified in a first-round RT-PCR using the HTBI primer set. TCRdb analysed the multiplex PCR reads with MiXCR anew, one entry per CDR3 protein. The sample consists of about 370,000 distinct CDR3 sequences, about 16% of them appearing once. The source material was blood. All receptors come from a woman aged 55-70 years with Graves' ophthalmopathy.

There are a few counts of this clonotype. The rearrangement uses TRBV7-2 and TRBJ2-7; 12 bases match TRBD1. Trimming removed 3 bases from V and 7 bases from J; junction bases left unmatched: 7. CDR1 and CDR2 (germline): SGHTA, FQGNSA. The CDR3 is 15 residues long. DNA of the CDR3: TGTGCCAGCAGCTTCACCGGGACAGGGGGCCTGGAGCAGTACTTC. Translating it yields CASSFTGTGGLEQYF.

This clonotype has more than one count but fewer than ten. The chain uses TRBV20-1 and TRBJ2-7, with 10 nucleotides matching TRBD2. After removal of 3 bases from V and 6 bases from J, the junction contained 8 bases not matched to a gene. Germline V gene sequence: CDR1 DFQATT, CDR2 SNEGSKA (reference sequence). The CDR3 loop spans 14 amino acids. The CDR3 region is CSASPASGSAEQYF. In DNA form, the CDR3 reads TGCAGTGCTAGTCCCGCTAGCGGGAGTGCCGAGCAGTACTTC.

The chain has TRBV9 and TRBJ2-3; no firm D call. V was trimmed by 3 bases and J by 2 bases, leaving 7 bases between them. CDR3 size: 13 residues. CDR1 is SGDLS and CDR2 is YYNGEE in the germline V gene. The CDR3 nucleotides read TGTGCCAGCAGCGAGTCGCTCACAGATACGCAGTATTTT. This encodes CASSESLTDTQYF.

The table lists this clonotype with a few counts. V and J are TRBV9 and TRBJ2-5, with D possibly matching TRBD1 (5 bases). Trimming took off 1 base at V and 3 bases at J, with 10 bases between the two ends. Germline CDR1 SGDLS, CDR2 YYNGEE. The CDR3 contains 14 residues. The chain's CDR3 is CASSVSVREETQYF. The CDR3, as DNA: TGTGCCAGCAGCGTATCTGTCAGGGAAGAGACCCAGTACTTC.

The DNA of the CDR3 is TGTGCCAGCAGCCAAACCCACTCGGGGCCCCAGCCCCAGCATTTT. Translated: CASSQTHSGPQPQHF. This sequence joins TRBV3-1 and TRBJ1-5; possibly TRBD1 for D (5 bases). Germline V gene sequence: CDR1 LGHDT, CDR2 YNNKEL (reference sequence). Trimming pared 2 bases from V and 7 bases from J, leaving 15 bases between. The CDR3 has 15 residues.

This clonotype appeared a few times. J is TRBJ2-1 and V is TRBV19, with TRBD2 matching over 10 bases. Germline V gives CDR1 LNHDA, CDR2 SQIVND (reference sequence). CDR3 size: 14 residues. V shed 3 bases, J shed 8 bases, and the junction held 4 bases outside the gene matches. CDR3 in DNA: TGTGCCAGTAGTATCCTAGCGGGAGTGGATGAGCAGTTCTTC. It is translated as CASSILAGVDEQFF.

There are many counts of this clonotype. CDR3 in DNA: TGTGCCAGCAGCCCGGGAGGGCCAAAAGATACGCAGTATTTT. Residues: CASSPGGPKDTQYF. V is TRBV7-2 and J is TRBJ2-3, with TRBD2 matching 8 bases. This CDR3 has 14 residues. Per the germline V gene, CDR1 is SGHTA and CDR2 is FQGNSA. Trimming took 5 bases from V and 5 from J; bases not matched to a gene: 6.

Many counts were recorded for this clonotype. V usage is TRBV10-2 and J usage is TRBJ1-5; D is unclear. Germline V CDR1 and CDR2: WSHSY, SAAADI. The ends were cut back, 3 bases at V and 2 bases at J, with 8 bases in the middle. This CDR3 comprises 14 residues. The CDR3 DNA reads as TGCGCCAGCAGTGACTCCCGGGGCAATCAGCCCCAGCATTTT. Its translation: CASSDSRGNQPQHF.

This chain connects TRBV6-1 to TRBJ2-3; D is tentatively TRBD1 or TRBD2 (5 bases each). The CDR3 is 15 residues long. V was cut by 3 bases and J by 5 bases, with 15 bases left in between. CDR1 MNHNS and CDR2 SASEGT come from the germline V gene. The CDR3 DNA reads TGTGCCAGCAGTGATAAGTGGGAGACAGTAGATACGCAGTATTTT. Residues: CASSDKWETVDTQYF.

The V and J genes are TRBV5-6 and TRBJ2-1; perhaps TRBD2 as D (6 bases). Trimming stripped 0 bases from V and 0 bases from J, with 7 bases between. CDR3 length: 15 amino acids. Germline V gene sequence: CDR1 SGHDT, CDR2 YYEEEE. The CDR3 protein is CASSLGLGSYNEQFF. As DNA, the CDR3 is TGTGCCAGCAGCTTGGGACTAGGCTCCTACAATGAGCAGTTCTTC. Looking up the rest from reference TRBV5-6 and TRBJ2-1 gives the full variable domain: DAGVTQSPTHLIKTRGQQVTLRCSPKSGHDTVSWYQQALGQGPQFIFQYYEEEERQRGNFPDRFSGHQFPNYSSELNVNALLLGDSALYLCASSLGLGSYNEQFFGPGTRLTVL.

This clonotype has ten or more counts. Here the CDR3 DNA reads TGTGCCAGCAGCTGGCGGGACTCACCCCTCCACTTT. Protein product: CASSWRDSPLHF. The chain recombines TRBV7-2 with TRBJ1-6; maybe TRBD1 (5 bases). V was trimmed by 4 bases and J by 10 bases, leaving 8 bases between them. The CDR3 loop spans 12 amino acids. In germline, CDR1 is SGHTA, CDR2 FQGNSA. The full variable domain, its missing parts supplied by reference TRBV7-2 and TRBJ1-6, is GAGVSQSPSNKVTEKGKDVELRCDPISGHTALYWYRQSLGQGLEFLIYFQGNSAPDKSGLPSDRFSAERTGGSVSTLTIQRTQQEDSAVYLCASSWRDSPLHFGNGTRLTVT.

This clonotype turned up a few times. The CDR3 sequence is CASSTPTRANEQFF. The CDR3, as DNA: TGTGCCAGCAGTACCCCGACTAGGGCCAATGAGCAGTTCTTC. The chain combines TRBV6-1 with TRBJ2-1; a possible D gene is TRBD2 (6 bases). V lost 5 bases and J lost 6, with 14 bases in between. Germline CDR1 MNHNS, CDR2 SASEGT. This CDR3 spans 14 amino acids.

At least ten counts were recorded for this clonotype. V usage is TRBV4-2 and J usage is TRBJ2-7; 10 bases agree with TRBD2. Germline-derived CDR1 and CDR2 are LGHNA and YNFKEQ. J lost 4 bases, V lost 0 bases, and 3 bases had no gene match. There are 15 residues in the CDR3. For the CDR3, the DNA is TGTGCCAGCAGCCAAGACCTAGCGGGAGTATACGAGCAGTACTTC. This encodes CASSQDLAGVYEQYF.

Ten or more counts support this clonotype. The rearrangement links TRBV3-1 to TRBJ2-1; 10 bases agree with TRBD2. V shed 6 bases, J shed 4 bases, and the junction held 3 bases outside the gene matches. CDR1 is LGHDT and CDR2 is YNNKEL in the germline V gene (reference sequence). The CDR3 totals 14 residues. The CDR3 region has the DNA TGTGCCAGCAGATTAGCGGGAGGTTACAATGAGCAGTTCTTC. Translation gives CASRLAGGYNEQFF.

This clonotype was detected ten times or more. V usage is TRBV7-3 and J usage is TRBJ2-1; D is ambiguous. The CDR3 sequence is 13 residues long. Per the germline V gene, CDR1 is SGHTA and CDR2 is FQGTGA. The V gene lost 4 bases and the J gene lost 2 bases, with 6 bases spanning the gap. The CDR3 is CASSSRPYNEQFF. The CDR3 DNA is TGTGCCAGCAGCTCCCGGCCCTACAATGAGCAGTTCTTC.

This chain connects TRBV5-4 to TRBJ2-5; 8 bases align to TRBD1. V shed 0 bases, J shed 5 bases, and the junction held 3 bases outside the gene matches. The CDR3 is 14 residues long. The germline V gene has CDR1 SGHNT and CDR2 YYREEE (reference sequence). The CDR3 protein is CASSLGTGSETQYF. The CDR3 region has the DNA TGTGCCAGCAGCTTGGGGACAGGGTCTGAGACCCAGTACTTC.

The V call is TRBV11-3, the J call TRBJ2-3; 8 bases match TRBD1. V shed 5 bases and J 7 bases; nucleotides not matched to a gene: 11. The CDR3 contains 15 residues. Germline values: CDR1 SGHNT, CDR2 YENEEA. CDR3 amino acids: CASSPGQGRGNTQYF. The CDR3 DNA reads TGTGCCAGCAGCCCAGGACAGGGCCGAGGAAATACGCAGTATTTT.

This clonotype was seen a handful of times. This chain joins TRBV2 and TRBJ2-6; perhaps TRBD1 as D (6 bases). CDR1 is SNHLY, CDR2 FYNNEI, per germline. The ends were cut back, 5 bases at V and 0 bases at J, with 11 bases in the middle. The CDR3 covers 16 residues. This CDR3 is CASSFRQVSGANVLTF. CDR3 in DNA: TGTGCCAGCAGTTTCAGACAGGTCTCTGGGGCCAACGTCCTGACTTTC.

This chain connects TRBV9 to TRBJ2-7; D perhaps matches TRBD2 (5 bases). Per the germline V gene, CDR1 is SGDLS and CDR2 is YYNGEE. The length of the CDR3 is 13 residues. V dropped 4 bases and J dropped 7 bases, with 15 bases sitting between them. CDR3: CASSRDGVGEQYF. CDR3 DNA sequence: TGTGCCAGCAGCAGAGACGGGGTGGGGGAGCAGTACTTC.

This clonotype was observed a handful of times. Being one base from a much bigger clone, this may be a read error. The genes are TRBV2 and TRBJ2-1; 11 nucleotides agree with TRBD2. The germline CDR1 and CDR2 sequences are SNHLY and FYNNEI. The CDR3 extends over 14 amino acids. CDR3 sequence: CASTTSGDYNEQLF. The CDR3 nucleotides read TGTGCCAGCACGACTAGCGGGGATTACAATGAGCAGCTCTTC. Combining the CDR3 with reference TRBV2 and TRBJ2-1 gives the whole variable domain EPEVTQTPSHQVTQMGQEVILRCVPISNHLYFYWYRQILGQKVEFLVSFYNNEISEKSEIFDDQFSVERPDGSNFTLKIRSTKLEDSAMYFCASTTSGDYNEQLFGPGTRLTVL.

This clonotype has at least ten counts. This sequence joins TRBV6-1 and TRBJ1-6; 7 nucleotides agree with TRBD1. V shed 6 bases and J 10 bases; nucleotides not matched to a gene: 3. This CDR3 is 12 amino acids long. Germline-derived CDR1 and CDR2 are MNHNS and SASEGT. CDR3 protein: CASRGQRSPLHF. The CDR3 nucleotides are TGTGCCAGCAGGGGACAGAGATCACCCCTCCACTTT.

This clonotype was counted ten times or more. The CDR3 bases are TGTGCCTGGAGTGAGGGGAACTCCTACGAGCAGTACTTC. Translation gives CAWSEGNSYEQYF. This chain joins TRBV30 and TRBJ2-7; D may be TRBD1 (5 bases). V was pared by 1 base and J by 0 bases, with 7 bases between. Germline CDR1 reads GTSNPN; CDR2 reads SVGIG (reference sequence). The CDR3 is made up of 13 amino acids.

The chain joins TRBV7-3 to TRBJ2-5; 16 bases fit TRBD2. Germline V gives CDR1 SGHTA, CDR2 FQGTGA. The CDR3 totals 17 residues. With 6 bases clipped from V and 5 bases from J, the junction kept 9 bases outside the gene matches. In nucleotides, the CDR3 is TGTGCCAGCAGGGGGACTAGCGGGAGGGCCAAAGACGAGACCCAGTACTTC. It encodes CASRGTSGRAKDETQYF. Drawing the rest from reference TRBV7-3 and TRBJ2-5, the complete variable domain is GAGVSQTPSNKVTEKGKYVELRCDPISGHTALYWYRQSLGQGPEFLIYFQGTGAADDSGLPNDRFFAVRPEGSVSTLKIQRTERGDSAVYLCASRGTSGRAKDETQYFGPGTRLLVL.

There are many counts of this clonotype. The chain has TRBV20-1 and TRBJ1-1; TRBD1 is a possible D gene (5 bases). There are 14 residues in the CDR3. Between the trimmed V and J ends, which lost 0 bases and 1 base, there was a span of 9 bases. CDR1 is DFQATT, CDR2 SNEGSKA, per germline (reference sequence). The CDR3 nucleotides are TGCAGTGCTAGAGATCACAGGCGGAACACTGAAGCTTTCTTT. Amino acids: CSARDHRRNTEAFF.

This clonotype occurred many times. The chain has TRBV28 and TRBJ2-1; TRBD1 matches at 10 bases. J lost 0 bases, V lost 3 bases, and 8 bases had no gene match. The CDR3 runs 18 residues. Germline V gene lookup returns CDR1 MDHEN and CDR2 SYDVKM. Written as DNA, the CDR3 is TGTGCCAGCAGTTTTTTGGGACAGGGGTTTGGCTCCTACAATGAGCAGTTCTTC. This encodes CASSFLGQGFGSYNEQFF.

The V and J genes are TRBV20-1 and TRBJ2-7; D possibly uses TRBD1 or TRBD2 (5 bases each). The CDR3 is 12 residues long. CDR1 is DFQATT, CDR2 SNEGSKA, per germline (reference sequence). V was trimmed by 5 bases and J by 1 base, leaving 9 bases between them. The CDR3 spells CSAPRGSYEQYF. CDR3 coding DNA: TGCAGTGCTCCGAGGGGATCCTACGAGCAGTACTTC.

This clonotype was observed a handful of times. The chain combines TRBV5-4 with TRBJ1-6; TRBD1 matches at 10 bases. The V and J ends lost 4 bases and 8 bases, in that order; junction bases with no gene match: 3. Germline loops: CDR1 SGHNT, CDR2 YYREEE (reference sequence). The CDR3 spans 14 residues. Written as DNA, the CDR3 is TGTGCCAGCAGCGGCGGGACAGGGGATTCACCCCTCCACTTT. Its translation: CASSGGTGDSPLHF.